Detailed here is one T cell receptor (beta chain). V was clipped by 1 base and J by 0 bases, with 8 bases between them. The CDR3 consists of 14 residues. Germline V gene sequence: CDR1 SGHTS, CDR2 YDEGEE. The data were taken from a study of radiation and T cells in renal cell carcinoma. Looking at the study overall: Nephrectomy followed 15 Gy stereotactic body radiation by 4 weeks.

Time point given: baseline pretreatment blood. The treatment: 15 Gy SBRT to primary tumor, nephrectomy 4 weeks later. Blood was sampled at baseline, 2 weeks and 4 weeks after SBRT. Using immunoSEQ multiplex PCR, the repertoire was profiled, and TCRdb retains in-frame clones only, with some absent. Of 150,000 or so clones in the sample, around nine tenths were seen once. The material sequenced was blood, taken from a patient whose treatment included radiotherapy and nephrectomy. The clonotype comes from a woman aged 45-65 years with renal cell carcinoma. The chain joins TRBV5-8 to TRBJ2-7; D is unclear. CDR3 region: CASSLRQVSYEQYF. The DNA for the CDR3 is TGTGCCAGCAGCTTGAGGCAGGTCTCCTACGAGCAGTACTTC.